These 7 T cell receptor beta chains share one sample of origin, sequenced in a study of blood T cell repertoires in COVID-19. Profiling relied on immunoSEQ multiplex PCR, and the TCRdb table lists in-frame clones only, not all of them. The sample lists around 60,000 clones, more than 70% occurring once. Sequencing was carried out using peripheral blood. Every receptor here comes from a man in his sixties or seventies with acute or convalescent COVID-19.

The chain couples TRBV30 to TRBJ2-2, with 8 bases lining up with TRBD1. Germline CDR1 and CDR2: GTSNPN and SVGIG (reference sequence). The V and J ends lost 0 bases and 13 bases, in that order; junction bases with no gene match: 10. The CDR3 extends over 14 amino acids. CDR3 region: CAWSVGTGEPSLFF. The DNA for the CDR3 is TGTGCCTGGAGTGTAGGGACAGGTGAACCCTCGCTGTTTTTT.

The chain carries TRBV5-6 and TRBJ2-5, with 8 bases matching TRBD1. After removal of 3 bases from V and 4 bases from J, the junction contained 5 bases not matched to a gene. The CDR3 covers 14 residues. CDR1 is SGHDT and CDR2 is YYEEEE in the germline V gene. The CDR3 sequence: CASSWFGQGETQYF. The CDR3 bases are TGTGCCAGCAGCTGGTTCGGACAGGGAGAGACCCAGTACTTC.

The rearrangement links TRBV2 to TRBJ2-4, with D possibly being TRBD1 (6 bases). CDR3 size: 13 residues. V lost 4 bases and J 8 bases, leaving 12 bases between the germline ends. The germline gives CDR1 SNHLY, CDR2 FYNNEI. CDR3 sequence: CASSAGELYIQYF. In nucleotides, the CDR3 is TGTGCCAGCAGTGCAGGGGAGCTGTACATTCAGTACTTC.

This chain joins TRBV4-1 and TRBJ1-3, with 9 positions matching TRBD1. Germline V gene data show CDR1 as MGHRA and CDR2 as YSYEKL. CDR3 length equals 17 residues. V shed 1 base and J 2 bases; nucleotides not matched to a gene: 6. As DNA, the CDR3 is TGCGCCAGCAGCCAAGCATCACAGGGGGCAACTGGAAACACCATATATTTT. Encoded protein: CASSQASQGATGNTIYF.

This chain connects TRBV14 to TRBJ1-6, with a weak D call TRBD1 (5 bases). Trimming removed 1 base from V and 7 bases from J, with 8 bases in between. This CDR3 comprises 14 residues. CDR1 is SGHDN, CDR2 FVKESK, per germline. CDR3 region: CASSQGQRNSPLHF. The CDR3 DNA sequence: TGTGCCAGCAGCCAAGGACAGCGAAATTCACCCCTCCACTTT.

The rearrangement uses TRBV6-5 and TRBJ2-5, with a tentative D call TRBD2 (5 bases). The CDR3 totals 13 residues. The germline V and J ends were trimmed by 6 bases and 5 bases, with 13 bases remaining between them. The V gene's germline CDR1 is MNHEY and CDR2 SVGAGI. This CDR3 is CASSRRSRETQYF. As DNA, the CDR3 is TGTGCCAGCAGCCGGAGGAGCAGGGAGACCCAGTACTTC.

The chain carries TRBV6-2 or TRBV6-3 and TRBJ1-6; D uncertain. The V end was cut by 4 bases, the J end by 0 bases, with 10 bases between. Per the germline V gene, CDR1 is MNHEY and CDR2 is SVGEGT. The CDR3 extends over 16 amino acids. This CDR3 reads CASSFLDFSYNSPLHF. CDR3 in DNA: TGTGCCAGCAGTTTTCTCGACTTCTCCTATAATTCACCCCTCCACTTT.